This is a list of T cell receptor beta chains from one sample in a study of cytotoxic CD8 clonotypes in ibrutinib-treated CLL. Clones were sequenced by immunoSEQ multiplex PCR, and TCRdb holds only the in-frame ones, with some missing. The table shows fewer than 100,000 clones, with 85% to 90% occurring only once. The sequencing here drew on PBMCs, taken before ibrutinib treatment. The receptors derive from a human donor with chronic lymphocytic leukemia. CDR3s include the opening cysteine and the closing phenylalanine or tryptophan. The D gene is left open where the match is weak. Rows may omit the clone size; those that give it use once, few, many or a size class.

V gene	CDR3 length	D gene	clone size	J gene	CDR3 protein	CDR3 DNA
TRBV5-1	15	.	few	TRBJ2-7	CASSSPTDNPYEQYF	TGCGCCAGCAGCTCCCCGACAGACAATCCCTACGAGCAGTACTTC
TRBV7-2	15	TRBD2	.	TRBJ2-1	CASSMTSRAYNEQFF	TGTGCCAGCAGCATGACTAGCAGGGCCTACAATGAGCAGTTCTTC
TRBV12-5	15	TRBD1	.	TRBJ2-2	CASGLGTEGTGELFF	TGTGCTAGTGGTCTCGGGACAGAGGGCACCGGGGAGCTGTTTTTT
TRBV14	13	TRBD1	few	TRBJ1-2	CASSPTGAYGYTF	TGTGCCAGCAGCCCGACAGGGGCTTATGGCTACACCTTC
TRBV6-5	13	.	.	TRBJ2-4	CASSYRLGGLQYF	TGTGCCAGCAGTTACCGTCTCGGCGGACTCCAGTACTTC
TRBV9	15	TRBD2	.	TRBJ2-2	CASSTLAGAAGELFF	TGTGCCAGCAGCACACTAGCGGGAGCGGCCGGGGAGCTGTTTTTT
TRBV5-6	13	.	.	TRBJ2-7	CASSPVLGYEQYF	TGTGCCAGCAGCCCGGTTTTGGGCTACGAGCAGTACTTC
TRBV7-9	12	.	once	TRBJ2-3	CASSLKTDTQYF	TGTGCCAGCAGCTTGAAAACAGATACGCAGTATTTT
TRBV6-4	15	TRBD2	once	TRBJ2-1	CASSRTSGDWDEQFF	TGTGCCAGCAGCCGGACTAGCGGGGATTGGGATGAGCAGTTCTTC
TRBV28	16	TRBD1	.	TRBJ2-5	CASSSGGQGQKETQYF	TGTGCCAGCAGTTCCGGGGGACAGGGACAGAAAGAGACCCAGTACTTC
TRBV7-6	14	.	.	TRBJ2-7	CASSLAGSSYEQYF	TGTGCCAGCAGCTTAGCGGGCAGCTCCTACGAGCAGTACTTC
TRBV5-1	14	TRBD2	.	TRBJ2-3	CASNPSGGTDTQYF	TGCGCCAGCAACCCTAGCGGGGGCACAGATACGCAGTATTTT
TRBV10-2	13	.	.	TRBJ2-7	CASSDGGSYEQYF	TGCGCCAGCAGTGACGGGGGTTCCTACGAGCAGTACTTC
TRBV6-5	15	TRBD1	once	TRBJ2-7	CASIRAPQGPYEQYF	TGTGCCAGCATCCGCGCCCCACAGGGGCCCTACGAGCAGTACTTC
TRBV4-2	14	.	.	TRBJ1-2	CASSQDGADYGYTF	TGTGCCAGCAGCCAAGATGGGGCAGACTATGGCTACACCTTC
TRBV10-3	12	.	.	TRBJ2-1	CAISESNNEQFF	TGTGCCATCAGTGAGTCGAACAATGAGCAGTTCTTC
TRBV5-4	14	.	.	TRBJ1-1	CASRESRVNTEAFF	TGTGCCAGCAGAGAGTCGAGGGTGAACACTGAAGCTTTCTTT
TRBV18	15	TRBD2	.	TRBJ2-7	CASSRTSGSRNEQYF	TGTGCCAGCTCACGGACTAGCGGGAGCAGAAACGAGCAGTACTTC
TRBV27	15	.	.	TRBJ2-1	CASKGVSTSYNEQFF	TGTGCCAGCAAAGGAGTCTCCACATCCTACAATGAGCAGTTCTTC
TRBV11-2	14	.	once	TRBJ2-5	CASSPLYVQETQYF	TGTGCCAGCAGCCCCTTGTATGTGCAAGAGACCCAGTACTTC
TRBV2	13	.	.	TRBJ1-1	CASRSGYGTEAFF	TGTGCCAGCAGGTCAGGGTATGGTACTGAAGCTTTCTTT
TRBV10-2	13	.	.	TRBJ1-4	CASAQGFNEKLFF	TGCGCCAGCGCGCAGGGGTTTAATGAAAAACTGTTTTTT
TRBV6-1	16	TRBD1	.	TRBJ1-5	CASSEAQGGGGQPQHF	TGTGCCAGCAGTGAAGCGCAAGGGGGCGGAGGTCAGCCCCAGCATTTT
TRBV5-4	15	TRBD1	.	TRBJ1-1	CASSPSRDRVTEAFF	TGTGCCAGCAGCCCATCTAGAGACAGGGTCACTGAAGCTTTCTTT
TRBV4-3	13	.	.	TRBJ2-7	CASSQDQWYEQYF	TGCGCCAGCAGCCAAGATCAATGGTACGAGCAGTACTTC
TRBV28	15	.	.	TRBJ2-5	CASSLGSITQETQYF	TGTGCCAGCAGTTTAGGGTCGATAACACAAGAGACCCAGTACTTC
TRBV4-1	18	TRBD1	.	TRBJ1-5	CASSHKPGQTYSNQPQHF	TGCGCCAGCAGCCATAAACCGGGACAGACATATAGCAATCAGCCCCAGCATTTT
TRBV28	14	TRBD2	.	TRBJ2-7	CASGLAGGPYEQYF	TGTGCCAGCGGACTAGCGGGAGGGCCCTACGAGCAGTACTTC
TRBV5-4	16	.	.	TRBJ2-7	CASSPSAQSPPYEQYF	TGTGCCAGCAGCCCCTCGGCGCAGTCCCCACCCTACGAGCAGTACTTC
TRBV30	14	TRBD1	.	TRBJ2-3	CAWRGQVSTDTQYF	TGTGCCTGGAGGGGACAGGTTAGCACAGATACGCAGTATTTT
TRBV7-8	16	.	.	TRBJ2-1	CASSLERRNSYNEQFF	TGTGCCAGCAGCTTAGAGAGGAGAAACTCCTACAATGAGCAGTTCTTC
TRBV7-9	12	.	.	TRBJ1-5	CASSLGDQPQHF	TGTGCCAGCAGCTTGGGGGATCAGCCCCAGCATTTT
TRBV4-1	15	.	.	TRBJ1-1	CASSHREGVNTEAFF	TGCGCCAGCAGCCACAGGGAGGGAGTGAACACTGAAGCTTTCTTT
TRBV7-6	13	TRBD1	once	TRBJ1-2	CASSLGQNYGYTF	TGTGCCAGCAGCCTGGGACAGAACTATGGCTACACCTTC
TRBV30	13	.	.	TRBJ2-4	CAWIHSGKNIQYF	TGTGCCTGGATTCATTCAGGCAAAAACATTCAGTACTTC
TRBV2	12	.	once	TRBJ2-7	CASRLGLGEQYF	TGTGCCAGCAGACTAGGCCTGGGCGAGCAGTACTTC
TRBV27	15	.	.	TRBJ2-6	CASSSRDSGANVLTF	TGTGCCAGCAGTTCCCGGGACTCTGGGGCCAACGTCCTGACTTTC
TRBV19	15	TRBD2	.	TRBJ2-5	CASSILSSGAETQYF	TGTGCCAGTAGTATATTGTCTAGCGGTGCTGAGACCCAGTACTTC
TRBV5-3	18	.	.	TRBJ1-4	CARSLVSRHPWTNEKLFF	TGTGCCAGAAGCTTGGTTTCCCGGCACCCCTGGACTAATGAAAAACTGTTTTTT
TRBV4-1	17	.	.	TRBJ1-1	CASSQDSPGNMNTEAFF	TGCGCCAGCAGCCAAGATTCTCCGGGAAACATGAACACTGAAGCTTTCTTT
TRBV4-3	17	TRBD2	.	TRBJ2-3	CASSKRPGLGERDTQYF	TGCGCCAGCAGCAAAAGACCGGGACTAGGGGAGAGAGATACGCAGTATTTT
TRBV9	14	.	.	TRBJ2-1	CASSVEGQRTEQFF	TGTGCCAGCAGCGTAGAGGGCCAGCGTACGGAGCAGTTCTTC
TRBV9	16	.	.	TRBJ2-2	CASSVVSFPYTGELFF	TGTGCCAGCAGCGTAGTCTCGTTTCCCTACACCGGGGAGCTGTTTTTT
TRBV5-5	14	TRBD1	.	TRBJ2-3	CASSLVTGADTQYF	TGTGCCAGCAGCTTGGTGACAGGGGCAGATACGCAGTATTTT
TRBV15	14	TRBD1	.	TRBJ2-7	CATSRGDSRYEQYF	TGTGCCACCAGCAGAGGGGACAGCCGCTACGAGCAGTACTTC
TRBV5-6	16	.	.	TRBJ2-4	CASSLGGQLAKNIQYF	TGTGCCAGCAGTTTGGGCGGACAGTTAGCCAAAAACATTCAGTACTTC
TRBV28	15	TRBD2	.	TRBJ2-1	CASTSLAGGRHEQFF	TGTGCCAGCACTTCACTAGCGGGAGGCCGGCATGAGCAGTTCTTC